The 15 T cell receptor beta chains in this list originate from one sample, sequenced in a study of T cell responses to AZD1222 COVID-19 vaccine (dated by TCRdb to about 2021). What this sample's time point label stands for: baseline before first vaccination. The treatment or condition label, read with the paper, signifies: meningococcal conjugate vaccine given as trial control. The library was built by means of the immunoSEQ multiplex PCR assay. The source is immuneACCESS, and TCRdb retained only in-frame sequences with V and J called. Part of the clones is not carried over; for the studies checked, unresolved V genes explain less than half of this, and the remainder is unexplained. The sample includes 100,000 to 150,000 clones, with approximately 88% observed a single time. About 17% of the sample goes to the ten largest clones. Specimen: peripheral blood, collected on day 0 of MenACWY control vaccination. Receptors were obtained from an adult in good health.

The chain employs TRBV19 and TRBJ2-3; D assignment may be TRBD1 or TRBD2 (5 bases each). Looked up from germline, CDR1 is LNHDA and CDR2 is SQIVND (reference sequence). The CDR3 has 14 amino acids. V dropped 6 bases and J dropped 1 base, with 11 bases sitting between them. The CDR3 region has the DNA TGTGCCAGTAGCAAGGGGACCGGCACAGATACGCAGTATTTT. Its translation: CASSKGTGTDTQYF.

For this clone: The same CDR3 also results from other DNA sequences found in this sample. CDR3 DNA sequence: TGTGCCAGTAGTATCCGGGGTCCGAACACTGAAGCTTTCTTT. It is translated as CASSIRGPNTEAFF. The rearrangement joins TRBV19 to TRBJ1-1; D gene ambiguous. Germline CDR1 LNHDA, CDR2 SQIVND (reference sequence). Between the trimmed V and J ends, which lost 3 bases and 1 base, there was a span of 9 bases. The CDR3 has 14 amino acids.

The chain couples TRBV4-2 to TRBJ1-1; the D is unclear. V was shortened by 0 bases and J by 0 bases, with 8 bases between the two germline ends. The CDR3 totals 15 residues. Germline V gene sequence: CDR1 LGHNA, CDR2 YNFKEQ. The CDR3 here is CASSQDGFMNTEAFF. Written as DNA, the CDR3 is TGTGCCAGCAGCCAAGATGGGTTCATGAACACTGAAGCTTTCTTT.

V usage is TRBV19 and J usage is TRBJ2-3, with 15 bases matching TRBD2. There are 19 residues in the CDR3. The trim removed 5 bases at V and 3 bases at J, leaving 12 bases unmatched. Germline values: CDR1 LNHDA, CDR2 SQIVND (reference sequence). The CDR3 coding sequence is TGTGCCAGTAGTCTCAGGACTAGCGGGAGGGCCGGGATGACAGATACGCAGTATTTT. This encodes CASSLRTSGRAGMTDTQYF.

The CDR3 bases are TGTGCCAGTAGTCCGTGGACGGAGTATGGCTACACCTTC. Its protein is CASSPWTEYGYTF. The V and J genes are TRBV19 and TRBJ1-2; no firm D call. Germline CDR1 reads LNHDA; CDR2 reads SQIVND (reference sequence). Trimming left V 5 bases short and J 5 bases short, with 12 bases between. The CDR3 spans 13 residues. The entire variable domain, with the rest obtained from reference TRBV19 and TRBJ1-2, is as follows: DGGITQSPKYLFRKEGQNVTLSCEQNLNHDAMYWYRQDPGQGLRLIYYSQIVNDFQKGDIAEGYSVSREKKESFPLTVTSAQKNPTAFYLCASSPWTEYGYTFGSGTRLTVV.

V is TRBV6-5 and J is TRBJ2-7, with D perhaps assigned TRBD1 or TRBD2 (5 bases each). CDR1 and CDR2 from the germline V gene are MNHEY and SVGAGI. The CDR3 consists of 13 residues. The V end lost 6 bases, the J end lost 6 bases, and 15 bases lay between the germline ends. The CDR3 nucleotides are TGTGCCAGCAGAAGGGACGAACGGTTCGAGCAGTACTTC. Translating it yields CASRRDERFEQYF.

The chain joins TRBV5-1 to TRBJ2-3; D may be TRBD1 or TRBD2 (6 bases each). The V end was cut by 4 bases, the J end by 5 bases, with 20 bases between. CDR3 length equals 16 residues. Germline CDR1 SGHRS, CDR2 YFSETQ. CDR3 coding DNA: TGCGCCAGCAGCCCTTTCCCCGGGGGCGCGGGAGATACGCAGTATTTT. Residues: CASSPFPGGAGDTQYF.

This chain links TRBV19 with TRBJ1-5; perhaps TRBD1 as D (5 bases). Trimming took off 3 bases at V and 6 bases at J, with 15 bases between the two ends. Germline lookup yields CDR1 LNHDA and CDR2 SQIVND (reference sequence). This CDR3 contains 15 residues. CDR3 in DNA: TGTGCCAGTAGTATTTCGGGGTACGGGGGTCAGCCCCAGCATTTT. Protein sequence: CASSISGYGGQPQHF.

In this sample, this clone turned up a few times. The rearrangement uses TRBV6-2 or TRBV6-3 and TRBJ1-1; D may be TRBD1 (6 bases). CDR3 length equals 15 residues. Looked up from germline, CDR1 is MNHEY and CDR2 is SVGEGT. The V gene lost 0 bases and the J gene lost 2 bases, with 10 bases spanning the gap. The CDR3 spells CASSYSNRVNTEAFF. CDR3 bases: TGTGCCAGCAGTTACTCGAACAGGGTAAACACTGAAGCTTTCTTT.

V is TRBV6-5 and J is TRBJ2-7; the D is unclear. Germline CDR1 MNHEY, CDR2 SVGAGI. The CDR3 spans 15 residues. Trimming shortened V by 2 bases and J by 0 bases, and 11 bases separated the two germline ends. CDR3 loop: CASSYGSDFSYEQYF. CDR3 sequence (DNA): TGTGCCAGCAGTTACGGGTCAGACTTCTCCTACGAGCAGTACTTC.

The chain carries TRBV5-4 and TRBJ2-7, with TRBD1 matching over 8 bases. Germline V gives CDR1 SGHNT, CDR2 YYREEE (reference sequence). The CDR3 spans 15 residues. Trimming took 4 bases from V and 5 from J; bases not matched to a gene: 11. CDR3 loop: CASSAGGRFRDEQYF. CDR3 sequence (DNA): TGTGCCAGCAGCGCAGGGGGCCGATTCAGGGACGAGCAGTACTTC.

The chain recombines TRBV5-1 with TRBJ2-7, with TRBD1 identical over 7 bases. The ends lost 4 bases at V and 0 bases at J; junction bases unmatched: 7. There are 15 residues in the CDR3. Germline lookup yields CDR1 SGHRS and CDR2 YFSETQ. The CDR3 DNA reads as TGCGCCAGCAGCCTTATAGCAGGGGGCTCCTACGAGCAGTACTTC. This sequence encodes CASSLIAGGSYEQYF. Full variable domain (rest looked up from reference TRBV5-1 and TRBJ2-7): KAGVTQTPRYLIKTRGQQVTLSCSPISGHRSVSWYQQTPGQGLQFLFEYFSETQRNKGNFPGRFSGRQFSNSRSEMNVSTLELGDSALYLCASSLIAGGSYEQYFGPGTRLTVT.

V is TRBV28 and J is TRBJ2-5; D is perhaps TRBD1 or TRBD2 (5 bases each). This CDR3 has 15 amino acids. The germline gives CDR1 MDHEN, CDR2 SYDVKM. V lost 6 bases to trimming and J lost 1 base, with 15 bases between them. CDR3 sequence (DNA): TGTGCCAGCAGCAAGGGACGGTCGTTCCAAGAGACCCAGTACTTC. Its protein product is CASSKGRSFQETQYF.

V and J are TRBV9 and TRBJ2-7; no definite D call. The CDR3 is 17 residues long. The germline V gene encodes CDR1 SGDLS and CDR2 YYNGEE. V was clipped by 0 bases and J by 1 base, with 17 bases between them. This CDR3 is CASSVGPQTLDSYEQYF. CDR3 DNA sequence: TGTGCCAGCAGCGTAGGACCCCAAACCCTTGATTCCTACGAGCAGTACTTC.

This clone was observed a handful of times. The J gene is TRBJ1-6, the V gene TRBV29-1, with D perhaps matching TRBD1 (5 bases). Trimming removed 1 base from V and 10 bases from J, with 5 bases in between. The CDR3 runs 11 residues. Germline V gene sequence: CDR1 SQVTM, CDR2 ANQGSEA. The CDR3 sequence is CSVEGGSPLHF. The CDR3 region has the DNA TGCAGCGTTGAAGGGGGCTCACCCCTCCACTTT.